The rows below give T cell receptor beta chains drawn from one sample of a study of blood T cell repertoires in COVID-19. Method: immunoSEQ multiplex PCR; TCRdb's copy keeps in-frame clones and lacks some. This sample has 150,000 to 200,000 clones; roughly 80% occur once, and the top ten carry approximately 6.8%. The sequenced sample was peripheral blood. The source of these receptors is a woman in her 40s with COVID-19, enrolled during active disease. CDR3s include the opening cysteine and the closing phenylalanine or tryptophan. Each record gives: J gene, D gene, clone size, V gene, CDR3 DNA, CDR3 protein. The D gene is left open where the match is weak. Clone size appears in some rows only: once, few, many, or a class for an expanded clone.

>TRBJ2-1|-|-|TRBV28
TGTGCCAGCAGTTTACTAGGTGAGCAGTTCTTC
CASSLLGEQFF
>TRBJ1-1|TRBD1|-|TRBV2
TGTGCCAGCAGTGCTACCGGGACAGGGGGCACTGAAGCTTTCTTT
CASSATGTGGTEAFF
>TRBJ1-5|-|-|TRBV30
TGTGCCTGGAGTTCGGGGGTCAATCAGCCCCAGCATTTT
CAWSSGVNQPQHF
>TRBJ1-2|-|-|TRBV10-3
TGTGCCATCAGTGAGTCTGGGAGAATAGATGGCTACACCTTC
CAISESGRIDGYTF
>TRBJ2-2|-|-|TRBV5-5
TGTGCCAGCAGCCTGCGGGGCGGCTCGAACACCGGGGAGCTGTTTTTT
CASSLRGGSNTGELFF
>TRBJ2-3|TRBD2|-|TRBV6-1
TGTGCCAGCAGTGAGCTAGCGGGGGGGCCAGATACGCAGTATTTT
CASSELAGGPDTQYF
>TRBJ2-1|-|-|TRBV30
TGTGCCTGGAGCGGTAATACAGGCTCCTACAATGAGCAGTTCTTC
CAWSGNTGSYNEQFF
>TRBJ2-2|-|-|TRBV6-5
TGTGCCAGCGCACCGGGGTGGGGCACCGGGGAGCTGTTTTTT
CASAPGWGTGELFF
>TRBJ1-5|TRBD1|-|TRBV6-1
TGTGCCAGCAGTGAAAGGCGGACAGGGGGCAAACCCCAGCATTTT
CASSERRTGGKPQHF
>TRBJ2-1|-|-|TRBV28
TGTGCCAGCAGTTTAAGGTCTAGCAGCGATGAGCAGTTCTTC
CASSLRSSSDEQFF
>TRBJ1-1|-|once|TRBV6-5
TGTGCCAGCAGCAACATACTGAACACTGAAGCTTTCTTT
CASSNILNTEAFF
>TRBJ1-2|-|few|TRBV7-9
TGTGCCAGCAGCCTGGGTCTGGGTTTAGCCTATGGCTACACCTTC
CASSLGLGLAYGYTF
>TRBJ2-1|TRBD2|-|TRBV7-3
TGTGCCAGCAGCTTAACAGCGGGGTCTTACAATGAGCAGTTCTTC
CASSLTAGSYNEQFF
>TRBJ1-4|-|-|TRBV7-6
TGTGCCAGCAGCCCCGAACCGGGGAGTGAAAAACTGTTTTTT
CASSPEPGSEKLFF
>TRBJ1-4|-|-|TRBV6-5
TGTGCCAGCAGACGGACTAATGAAAAACTGTTTTTT
CASRRTNEKLFF
>TRBJ2-1|TRBD2|-|TRBV24-1
TGTGCCACCAGTGATTCTAGCGGGAGTATATCCTACAATGAGCAGTTCTTC
CATSDSSGSISYNEQFF
>TRBJ2-2|TRBD1|-|TRBV9
TGTGCCAGCAGCATCCAACAGGGGACCGGGGAGCTGTTTTTT
CASSIQQGTGELFF
>TRBJ1-5|-|-|TRBV6-1
TGTGCCAGCAGTGAACCCCACAGGCAGCCCCAGCATTTT
CASSEPHRQPQHF
>TRBJ2-1|TRBD1|-|TRBV14
TGTGCCAGCAGCCAAATGGGACAGATGCAGTTCTTC
CASSQMGQMQFF
>TRBJ1-1|-|few|TRBV6-6
TGTGCCAGCAGTTACTCAGGGGGCACTGAAGCTTTCTTT
CASSYSGGTEAFF
>TRBJ2-1|-|-|TRBV21-1
TGTGCCAGCAGCCTTTTATGGGGGGGAAAAGGGAATGAGCAGTTCTTC
CASSLLWGGKGNEQFF
>TRBJ1-5|TRBD1|few|TRBV6-2/TRBV6-3
TGTGCCAGCAGTATGACAGGGGCGAATCAGCCCCAGCATTTT
CASSMTGANQPQHF
>TRBJ1-5|-|few|TRBV11-2
TGTGCCAGCAGCTTAGTTCAGGATCAGCCCCAGCATTTT
CASSLVQDQPQHF
>TRBJ2-7|-|-|TRBV7-2
TGTGCCAGCAGCCCTCGACATGTCTACGAGCAGTACTTC
CASSPRHVYEQYF
>TRBJ2-7|TRBD2|-|TRBV7-2
TGTGCCAGCAGCTTTCCGGCGGGAGGTGGAGGCTCCTACGAGCAGTACTTC
CASSFPAGGGGSYEQYF
>TRBJ2-5|TRBD1|-|TRBV7-8
TGTGCCAGCAGCTTAGTTCTCGGCCAGGGGGTGTGGGAGACCCAGTACTTC
CASSLVLGQGVWETQYF
>TRBJ1-6|TRBD1|-|TRBV19
TGTGCCAGTAGTACAGGAGGGACAGCATATTCACCCCTCCACTTT
CASSTGGTAYSPLHF
>TRBJ2-1|TRBD1|-|TRBV11-3
TGTGCCAGCAGCTTAGGACAGGGAAGTGAGCAGTTCTTC
CASSLGQGSEQFF
>TRBJ1-1|-|-|TRBV18
TGTGCCAGCTCACCTTCTTACAGGGACACTGAAGCTTTCTTT
CASSPSYRDTEAFF
>TRBJ1-4|TRBD1|-|TRBV27
TGTGCCAGCAGTTTTGGACAGGGCGCTAATGAAAAACTGTTTTTT
CASSFGQGANEKLFF
>TRBJ2-1|-|once|TRBV3-1/TRBV3-2
TGTGCCAGCGTCCGACTTGGCGGAGACAATGAGCAGTTCTTC
CASVRLGGDNEQFF
>TRBJ1-4|TRBD1|-|TRBV2
TGTGCCAGCAGTGCCAAACAGGGGGGGGCCCTTTTAAATGAAAAACTGTTTTTT
CASSAKQGGALLNEKLFF
>TRBJ1-1|TRBD1|-|TRBV7-3
TGTGCCAGCAGCCAAGCTACGACAGGGAGTACGAACACTGAAGCTTTCTTT
CASSQATTGSTNTEAFF
>TRBJ1-2|-|-|TRBV6-6
TGTGCCAGCAGTTACGGGGGGGAACGTGGCTACACCTTC
CASSYGGERGYTF
>TRBJ1-1|-|-|TRBV4-1
TGCGCCAGCAGCCAACCCCGGGGGGCAATTAACACTGAAGCTTTCTTT
CASSQPRGAINTEAFF
>TRBJ2-2|TRBD1|once|TRBV7-3
TGTGCCAGCAGCAAACAGGGGGCCGGGGAGCTGTTTTTT
CASSKQGAGELFF
>TRBJ2-1|-|-|TRBV10-2
TGCGCCAGCAGTGAGCGGATCGGGGGCAATGAGCAGTTCTTC
CASSERIGGNEQFF
>TRBJ2-3|TRBD1|-|TRBV5-4
TGTGCCAGCATCCCGACAGGGGCTCTGAGCACAGATACGCAGTATTTT
CASIPTGALSTDTQYF
>TRBJ1-1|-|-|TRBV30
TGTGCCTGGAGCCGCGGGGGCCCGGCCACTGAAGCTTTCTTT
CAWSRGGPATEAFF
>TRBJ1-1|TRBD1|once|TRBV12-3/TRBV12-4
TGTGCCAGCAGTCGGACAGGGTTGTCTGAAGCTTTCTTT
CASSRTGLSEAFF
>TRBJ2-1|TRBD2|-|TRBV7-8
TGTGCCAGCAGCTCCCATATGTTCGAGCGGGAGGGTAATGAGCAGTTCTTC
CASSSHMFEREGNEQFF
>TRBJ2-5|TRBD2|many|TRBV6-1
TGTGCCAGCAGTGAGGTAGCGGGGGGGGAAGAGACCCAGTACTTC
CASSEVAGGEETQYF
>TRBJ2-7|TRBD1|-|TRBV10-3
TGTGCCATCAGTGATATAGGGACAGGGGCCTACGAGCAGTACTTC
CAISDIGTGAYEQYF
>TRBJ1-4|-|-|TRBV13
TGTGCCAGCAGCTTAAATTTCGCTAATGAAAAACTGTTTTTT
CASSLNFANEKLFF
>TRBJ1-1|-|-|TRBV7-8
TGTGCCAGCAGCTTAGGTCAGAACACTGAAGCTTTCTTT
CASSLGQNTEAFF
>TRBJ2-7|-|-|TRBV5-1
TGCGCCAGCAGCTCGACAGGTACCTACGAGCAGTACTTC
CASSSTGTYEQYF
>TRBJ1-6|-|-|TRBV11-2
TGTGCCAGCAGCTTAGACCTGACAGCGAATTCACCCCTCCACTTT
CASSLDLTANSPLHF
>TRBJ1-6|-|-|TRBV18
TGTGCCAGCTCTCCCGACTATTCGAATAATTCACCCCTCCACTTT
CASSPDYSNNSPLHF
>TRBJ1-2|TRBD1|-|TRBV3-1/TRBV3-2
TGTGCCAGCAGCCACAAAAGGGACAGGGGGGACTATGGCTACACCTTC
CASSHKRDRGDYGYTF
>TRBJ2-1|-|-|TRBV6-4
TGTGCCAGCAGTGACGACGGGTTGAATGAGCAGTTCTTC
CASSDDGLNEQFF
>TRBJ1-4|TRBD1|-|TRBV19
TGTGCCAGTAGTGTCGGTGGGACAGTCGGTGAAAAACTGTTTTTT
CASSVGGTVGEKLFF
>TRBJ2-4|-|-|TRBV19
TGTGCCAGTAGTATCGGGTACCCCAAAAACATTCAGTACTTC
CASSIGYPKNIQYF
>TRBJ2-7|-|-|TRBV27
TGTGCCACCAGCCGTTCCGGGAGCCACTTCTACGAGCAGTACTTC
CATSRSGSHFYEQYF
>TRBJ1-5|-|-|TRBV19
TGTGCCAGTAGTACTACGAGGGCGGGGGGCCCGACCCAGCATTTT
CASSTTRAGGPTQHF
>TRBJ2-1|-|once|TRBV7-3
TGTGCCAGCAGCTACCGCCCCGCGCCTTCCTACAATGAGCAGTTCTTC
CASSYRPAPSYNEQFF
>TRBJ1-1|-|-|TRBV7-8
TGTGCCAGCAGCTTAGAATCAGGGACTGAAGCTTTCTTT
CASSLESGTEAFF
>TRBJ2-1|TRBD2|-|TRBV5-1
TGCGCCAGCAGCTTAGCGGGAAACTACAATGAGCAGTTCTTC
CASSLAGNYNEQFF
>TRBJ2-5|TRBD2|-|TRBV6-5
TGTGCCAGCAGTTTCGGACTAGCGGGGGGTGAGACCCAGTACTTC
CASSFGLAGGETQYF